This section outlines one T cell receptor (beta chain) sequence together with its context. Its recognized antigen is unknown. Within one base of it there is no much larger clone, and no base qualities were kept. Genomic DNA was extracted from sorted cells for sequencing of the TCRbeta CDR3 region. The immunoSEQ Assay was used to sequence the TCRbeta CDR3 regions. TCRdb mirrors the immuneACCESS table, restricted to in-frame sequences. Some clones are absent from its copies; in checked studies, under half trace to an unresolved V gene, and the reason for the others is unknown. In this sample the table shows 9,000 to 13,000 clones, 65% to 75% of which occur a single time. 35% to 45% of the sample goes to the ten largest clones. The source of the sample is a study of OX40 agonist ivuxolimab in advanced cancers. Background for the entire study: Ivuxolimab, which targeted the costimulatory receptor OX40 (CD134), was an agonistic, fully human IgG2 monoclonal antibody. Of the approximately 50 dose-escalation patients, hepatocellular carcinoma was present in roughly 19, melanoma in some 15, renal cell carcinoma in 9 and head and neck cancer in 9. The paper describes the monotherapy dose-escalation part (N ≈ 52 patients) of the phase I trial of ivuxolimab. Partial responses occurred in three dose-escalation patients: two with cutaneous melanoma and one with hepatocellular carcinoma. A male proportion of almost 85% and a mean age of around 60 years, ranging from about 20 to 79, were recorded for the dose-escalation cohort. Intravenous ivuxolimab was administered to patients every 2 weeks at six dose levels: 0.01, 0.1, 0.3, 1.5, 3 and 10 mg/kg. Prior anti-PD-1, anti-PD-L1 or anti-CTLA-4 therapy was permitted, and 30% to 45% of dose-escalation patients had received checkpoint inhibitors. Peripheral TCRbeta sequencing aimed to test whether ivuxolimab altered TCR sequence diversity and caused clonal T-cell expansion. Findings and caveats that apply to the study as a whole: The antigen specificity of the clonally expanded peripheral T cells was not determined. After ivuxolimab, expanded clones were on average more numerous among CD8+ T cells than among CD4+ T cells. In partial responders in the 0.1-3.0 mg/kg groups, normalized peripheral clonal expansion was found to be among the lowest, especially among CD8+ T cells. At doses of 0.1 to 3.0 mg/kg, clonal expansion of both CD4+ and CD8+ blood T cells was observed from baseline to week 6. Low levels of normalized T-cell clonal expansion were also seen in some patients who did not respond.

The germline V and J ends show losses of 5 bases and 7 bases respectively, and no gene match explains 11 bases of the junction. CDR1 and CDR2, per the germline V gene (reference sequence), are PRHDT and FYEKMQ. The CDR3 contains 16 residues, cysteine and phenylalanine counted. The retained sequence is limited to the CDR3, 48 bases, with the frame set at the first base. The trial excluded patients who had a history of autoimmune disease or were on systemic immunosuppression. Peripheral blood for TCR sequencing was collected from all dose cohorts at baseline, on cycle 4 day 1, and on cycle 7 day 1. Samples were obtained from an open-label, multicenter, first-in-human phase I dose-escalation trial of ivuxolimab. Adults with locally advanced or metastatic melanoma, renal cell, hepatocellular, or head and neck squamous cell carcinoma were enrolled in the trial. CD4+ and CD8+ T cells were sorted separately from peripheral blood before TCR sequencing.

The rearranged chain carries TRBV13 and TRBJ2-1, with TRBD2 matching 10 junction bases. The specimen was CD4+ or CD8+ T cells sorted from blood, collected in a trial of the OX40 agonist ivuxolimab. This clonotype was sampled from an adult with an advanced solid tumor such as melanoma, head and neck, liver or kidney cancer. This receptor has the CDR3 CASSAGLAGVRNEQFF. The DNA reads TGTGCCAGCAGCGCAGGCCTAGCGGGAGTTAGAAATGAGCAGTTCTTC. Supplemented by the reference TRBV13 and TRBJ2-1 proteins around the CDR3, the complete variable domain is AAGVIQSPRHLIKEKRETATLKCYPIPRHDTVYWYQQGPGQDPQFLISFYEKMQSDKGSIPDRFSAQQFSDYHSELNMSSLELGDSALYFCASSAGLAGVRNEQFFGPGTRLTVL.